This is a list of T cell receptor beta chains from one sample in a study of T cells after yellow fever vaccination. In TCRdb, the 5' RACE reads were re-called with MiXCR into one record per CDR3 protein. The table includes about 240,000 distinct CDR3 sequences, 6.9% detected once. The source material was CD4+ T cells sorted from PBMCs, sampled 15 days after the yellow fever booster vaccination. These receptors were obtained from a man younger than 45 who received the YFV17D yellow fever vaccine. Each CDR3 is given with its conserved first and last residue. A D gene is named only where the DNA matches it firmly. Size is omitted from some rows. Given values are once, few, many or a class for expanded clones.

v_gene,d_gene,abundance,j_gene,CDR3aa,CDR3nt
TRBV10-3,TRBD2,many,TRBJ2-5,CAIATTDTGTSASSRYF,TGTGCCATCGCAACTACAGACACCGGGACTAGCGCCTCTTCACGGTACTTC
TRBV29-1,-,many,TRBJ2-1,CSVQVSRSYNEQFF,TGCAGCGTCCAAGTCTCCCGCTCCTACAATGAGCAGTTCTTC
TRBV24-1,-,-,TRBJ2-2,CATSDPPGGSNTGELFF,TGTGCCACCAGTGACCCCCCCGGAGGGTCCAACACCGGGGAGCTGTTTTTT
TRBV27,TRBD2,few,TRBJ2-7,CASSLSSGIYEQYF,TGTGCCAGCAGTTTATCTAGCGGGATTTACGAGCAGTACTTC
TRBV2,-,-,TRBJ2-1,CASSSGRLRSYNEQFF,TGTGCCAGCAGCTCGGGACGGCTACGGTCCTACAATGAGCAGTTCTTC
TRBV6-6,-,many,TRBJ1-1,CASRELNTEAFF,TGTGCCAGCAGAGAGCTGAACACTGAAGCTTTCTTT
TRBV5-1,-,few,TRBJ2-7,CASSLGNRVGASEQYF,TGCGCCAGCAGCTTGGGTAACAGGGTTGGTGCCTCCGAGCAGTACTTC
TRBV5-1,-,many,TRBJ2-2,CASSLHTGELFF,TGCGCCAGCAGCCTCCACACCGGGGAGCTGTTTTTT
TRBV29-1,-,-,TRBJ1-1,CAGTGNTEAFF,TGCGCCGGGACGGGGAACACTGAAGCTTTCTTT
TRBV20-1,-,many,TRBJ2-1,CSASGRNEQFF,TGCAGTGCTAGTGGCCGCAATGAGCAGTTCTTC
TRBV20-1,-,many,TRBJ2-1,CSARRVAVYNEQFF,TGCAGTGCTCGCCGGGTAGCGGTTTACAATGAGCAGTTCTTC
TRBV29-1,-,few,TRBJ1-1,CSVLTEMNTEAFF,TGCAGCGTTTTGACAGAAATGAACACTGAAGCTTTCTTT
TRBV20-1,TRBD2,few,TRBJ2-1,CSARGTSPANNEQFF,TGCAGTGCTAGAGGGACTAGCCCGGCGAACAATGAGCAGTTCTTC
TRBV20-1,TRBD1,-,TRBJ1-5,CSARDPSGQGASNQPQHF,TGCAGTGCTAGAGATCCTTCGGGACAGGGGGCAAGCAATCAGCCCCAGCATTTT
TRBV29-1,TRBD2,few,TRBJ2-1,CSVVAGGRRDNEQFF,TGCAGCGTTGTGGCGGGCGGGAGGAGGGACAATGAGCAGTTCTTC
TRBV14,-,many,TRBJ2-2,CASSQKTTGELFF,TGTGCCAGCAGCCAGAAGACCACCGGGGAGCTGTTTTTT
TRBV20-1,-,-,TRBJ2-3,CSARDKDTQYF,TGCAGTGCTAGAGATAAGGATACGCAGTATTTT
TRBV6-5,-,few,TRBJ2-1,CASSFGGPSNEQFF,TGTGCCAGCAGTTTTGGGGGGCCGAGCAATGAGCAGTTCTTC
TRBV7-7,-,few,TRBJ2-1,CASSFGSGPSNEQFF,TGTGCCAGCAGCTTCGGAAGCGGCCCGTCCAATGAGCAGTTCTTC
TRBV12-3/TRBV12-4,-,few,TRBJ1-5,CASSTRNGPRFF,TGTGCCAGCAGTACACGGAACGGCCCCCGTTTTTTT
TRBV5-1,-,-,TRBJ2-1,CASSGDPGNEQFF,TGCGCCAGCAGCGGGGACCCTGGGAATGAGCAGTTCTTC
TRBV7-2,-,few,TRBJ2-3,CASSPQGGSTDTQYF,TGTGCCAGCAGCCCCCAGGGGGGGAGCACAGATACGCAGTATTTT
TRBV12-3/TRBV12-4,TRBD2,many,TRBJ2-4,CASTPGGVKLAKNIQYF,TGTGCCAGCACCCCGGGGGGAGTGAAACTAGCCAAAAACATTCAGTACTTC
TRBV27,TRBD1,few,TRBJ2-7,CASSTADRGIPYEQYF,TGTGCCAGCAGCACTGCAGACAGGGGGATTCCCTACGAGCAGTACTTC
TRBV5-6,TRBD2,many,TRBJ2-2,CASSTLAGSNTGELFF,TGTGCCAGCAGCACCCTAGCGGGATCAAACACCGGGGAGCTGTTTTTT
TRBV12-3/TRBV12-4,-,-,TRBJ1-5,CASSLALRQPQHF,TGTGCCAGCAGTTTAGCGCTGAGACAGCCCCAGCATTTT
TRBV7-6,-,many,TRBJ2-5,CASSFLGTEETQYF,TGTGCCAGCAGCTTTTTGGGGACGGAAGAGACCCAGTACTTC
TRBV7-9,TRBD1,few,TRBJ2-1,CASSFWDRVNEQFF,TGTGCCAGCAGCTTCTGGGACAGGGTCAATGAGCAGTTCTTC
TRBV3-1,TRBD1,many,TRBJ1-1,CASSHTGQGAEAFF,TGTGCCAGCAGCCATACGGGACAGGGGGCTGAAGCTTTCTTT
TRBV7-2,TRBD2,-,TRBJ2-1,CASSLNLAGGNEQFF,TGTGCCAGCAGCTTAAACCTAGCGGGAGGGAATGAGCAGTTCTTC
TRBV4-3,-,few,TRBJ2-7,CASSQAGYEQYF,TGCGCCAGCAGCCAAGCCGGCTACGAGCAGTACTTC
TRBV20-1,TRBD1,few,TRBJ2-7,CSARLGQGVAEQYF,TGCAGTGCTAGACTGGGACAGGGTGTCGCCGAGCAGTACTTC
TRBV7-9,-,many,TRBJ2-2,CASSLRLAGELFF,TGTGCCAGCAGCTTACGACTTGCCGGGGAGCTGTTTTTT
TRBV4-2,-,few,TRBJ1-5,CASSPRGTPGSNQPQHF,TGTGCCAGCAGCCCCCGGGGGACTCCGGGGAGCAATCAGCCCCAGCATTTT
TRBV6-1,-,-,TRBJ1-1,CASSANYNTEAFF,TGTGCCAGCAGTGCTAATTATAACACTGAAGCTTTCTTT
TRBV20-1,-,-,TRBJ2-2,CSASVPGRPGELFF,TGCAGTGCTAGTGTCCCAGGTCGTCCCGGGGAGCTGTTTTTT
TRBV4-3,TRBD1,few,TRBJ2-7,CASSQRTGYEQYF,TGCGCCAGCAGCCAACGGACAGGGTACGAGCAGTACTTC
TRBV11-1,TRBD2,-,TRBJ2-7,CASSFADSPSGRDYEQYF,TGTGCCAGCAGCTTCGCGGACTCCCCTAGCGGGAGGGACTACGAGCAGTACTTC
TRBV2,TRBD2,many,TRBJ2-5,CASRAGTSGPSETQYF,TGTGCCAGCAGAGCCGGGACTAGCGGGCCCTCGGAGACCCAGTACTTC
TRBV5-1,TRBD1,few,TRBJ1-4,CASSLAYGTAEKLFF,TGCGCCAGCAGCTTGGCTTACGGGACAGCTGAAAAACTGTTTTTT
TRBV5-1,-,many,TRBJ2-3,CASSFSLSTDTQYF,TGCGCCAGCAGCTTTAGCCTAAGCACAGATACGCAGTATTTT
TRBV12-5,-,few,TRBJ1-4,CASGLGGTDEKLFF,TGTGCTAGTGGTCTCGGGGGAACGGATGAAAAACTGTTTTTT
TRBV6-5,-,few,TRBJ2-1,CASSYLTGFNEQFF,TGTGCCAGCAGTTACTTGACAGGATTTAATGAGCAGTTCTTC
TRBV7-8,-,-,TRBJ2-5,CASSPPVGAAETQYF,TGTGCCAGCAGCCCGCCGGTTGGGGCGGCCGAGACCCAGTACTTC
TRBV29-1,-,many,TRBJ2-1,CSVGWREGGEQFF,TGCAGCGTTGGATGGCGGGAAGGGGGTGAGCAGTTCTTC
TRBV7-2,TRBD1,-,TRBJ1-5,CASSFQGGANQPQHF,TGTGCCAGCAGCTTTCAAGGGGGCGCGAATCAGCCCCAGCATTTT
TRBV27,-,few,TRBJ2-3,CASSLRTSPGVSTDTQYF,TGTGCCAGCAGTTTAAGGACCTCTCCGGGAGTTTCGACAGATACGCAGTATTTT
TRBV7-7,-,few,TRBJ2-3,CASTKGSGSTDTQYF,TGTGCTAGCACCAAAGGGAGCGGTTCCACAGATACGCAGTATTTT
TRBV25-1,-,-,TRBJ1-1,CASLGRNTEAFF,TGTGCCAGTCTGGGACGTAACACTGAAGCTTTCTTT
TRBV20-1,TRBD1,few,TRBJ2-2,CSGQGVTGELFF,TGCAGTGGCCAGGGGGTCACCGGGGAGCTGTTTTTT
TRBV12-3/TRBV12-4,-,many,TRBJ2-7,CASRKGKGPHYEQYF,TGTGCCAGCAGAAAAGGAAAAGGACCACACTACGAGCAGTACTTC
TRBV12-3/TRBV12-4,-,-,TRBJ1-5,CASSSAPEPQHF,TGTGCCAGCAGTTCCGCTCCGGAGCCCCAGCATTTT